The sequence of this T cell receptor (beta chain) was determined in a study of T cell responses to AZD1222 COVID-19 vaccine (dated by TCRdb to the early 2020s). Study-level background: AZD1222 recipients whose second dose came at about 4 weeks and those whose second dose came at about 12 weeks were combined into one group, since spike-specific TCR depth and breadth did not differ between the two schedules. A total of 230 to 250 trial participants underwent TCR sequencing, of whom some 210 received two doses of AZD1222 and some 25 received two doses of the MenACWY control vaccine. Trial participants were enrolled by age into subgroups of 18-55, 56-69 and 70-plus years, and roughly 160, 29 and 62 TCR-sequenced participants, respectively, were included in these subgroups.

CDR1 and CDR2 (MDHEN, SYDVKM) derive from the germline V gene. V gives up 3 bases and J gives up 7 bases, and the segment between their germline ends measures 15 bases. Inclusive of the bounding cysteine and phenylalanine, the CDR3 is 15 residues long. CDR3 DNA only is kept here, 45 bases in frame from base 1. In regard to this clone: The target of this receptor is not known. No clone much larger than this one lies a single base away; base qualities are absent.

The time point label on this specimen signifies: baseline before first vaccination. The vaccinee samples were drawn from two UK trials, COV001 and COV002, one of which was a single-blind randomized controlled phase 2/3 trial testing AZD1222 (ChAdOx1 nCoV-19) in healthy adults. Trial participant PBMC samples were collected at day 0 and day 28 after the second dose for TCRbeta chain sequencing. The CDR3 regions of human TCRbeta chains were subjected to immunosequencing. For the original study's pipeline: TCRs in the repertoires were matched against a reference library of SARS-CoV-2-specific TCRs that had been generated with the MIRA antigen-specificity platform. Breadth meant the fraction of unique TCRs that were SARS-CoV-2-associated, whereas depth meant the fraction of total T cells that were SARS-CoV-2-associated. Using the MIRA data, every spike-specific TCR was mapped to the spike region that the TCR reacted to and assigned to either a CD4 or a CD8 class. Log10-transformed breadth and depth values were compared by one-way ANOVA with Sidak's multiple comparisons tests. TCRdb's version of the immuneACCESS table is confined to in-frame rearrangements and falls short of the full clone set. An unresolved V gene accounts for under half of the shortfall where checked; the remainder is of unknown origin. V and J calls and clone size are those listed in that table; D and trimming were worked out from the DNA. Present in this sample are about 150,000 clones, 90% of which were seen just once. Jointly, the top ten make up approximately 1.8% of the sample.

Study-wide findings and limitations: No day 14 peak-response samples were available, so repertoires were characterized only after the peak T cell response. The 56-69-year group was small, and its depth increase did not reach significance, likely because of low power. A significant rise in spike-specific TCR breadth and depth was observed after two AZD1222 doses relative to day 0 and relative to MenACWY recipients. Conclusions about previously exposed vaccinees were limited because only a handful of AZD1222 recipients were SARS-CoV-2 seropositive at baseline. CD4 TCRs associated with the vaccine covered the entire spike protein, and the dominant responses were in regions 160-218 and 743-854. Participants were mostly white British and included more females than males, and it was suggested by the authors that clonal diversity may have been underestimated. Reportedly, almost half of the unique spike-specific TCRs recognized epitopes lying outside the regions that are mutated in the B.1.351 and B.1.1.7 variants.

This sample comprised peripheral blood, obtained on day 0 of AZD1222 vaccination. This clonotype was obtained from an adult in good health. The chain was built from TRBV28 and TRBJ2-2; the D gene cannot be named for sure. The CDR3 corresponds to CASSFTGIAGGELFF. The nucleotides are TGTGCCAGCAGTTTCACTGGCATCGCAGGCGGGGAGCTGTTTTTT.